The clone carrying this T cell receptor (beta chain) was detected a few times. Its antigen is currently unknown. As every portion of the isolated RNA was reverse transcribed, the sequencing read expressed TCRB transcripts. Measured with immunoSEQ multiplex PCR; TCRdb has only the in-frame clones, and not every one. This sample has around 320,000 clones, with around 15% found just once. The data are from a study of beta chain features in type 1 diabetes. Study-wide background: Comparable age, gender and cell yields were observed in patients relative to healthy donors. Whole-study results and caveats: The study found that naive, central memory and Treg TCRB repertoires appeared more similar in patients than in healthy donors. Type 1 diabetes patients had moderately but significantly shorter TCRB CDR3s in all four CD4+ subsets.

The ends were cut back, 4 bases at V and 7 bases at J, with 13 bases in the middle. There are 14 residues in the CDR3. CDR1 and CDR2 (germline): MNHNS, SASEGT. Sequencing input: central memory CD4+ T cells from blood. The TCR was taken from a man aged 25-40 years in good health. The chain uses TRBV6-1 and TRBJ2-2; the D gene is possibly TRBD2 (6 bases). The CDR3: CASSARLEDGELFF. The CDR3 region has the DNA TGTGCCAGCAGTGCCCGACTAGAGGACGGGGAGCTGTTTTTT.